The 6 T cell receptor beta chains in this list originate from one sample, sequenced in a study of shared clonotypes between healthy human individuals. Repertoires were generated with immunoSEQ multiplex PCR, while TCRdb's copy carries only in-frame clones and drops some. The data show more than 2 million clones, approximately 94% seen once. Naive-designated CD8 cells lacked CD45RO, were positively enriched for CCR7, and omitted terminally differentiated effector memory CD45RA+ cells. The sample taken for sequencing was naive CD8+ T cells sorted from blood. These receptors all stem from a young man in good health.

The J gene is TRBJ2-2, the V gene TRBV5-4, with TRBD1 matching over 8 bases. This CDR3 contains 15 residues. The germline V gene encodes CDR1 SGHNT and CDR2 YYREEE (reference sequence). V lost 4 bases, J lost 2 bases, and 4 bases stayed unmatched. CDR3 amino acids: CASSQGQGNTGELFF. The CDR3, as DNA: TGTGCCAGCAGCCAAGGACAGGGTAACACCGGGGAGCTGTTTTTT.

The chain recombines TRBV20-1 with TRBJ2-7; D gene uncertain. In germline, CDR1 is DFQATT, CDR2 SNEGSKA (reference sequence). CDR3 size: 11 residues. The germline V and J ends were trimmed by 6 bases and 3 bases, with 9 bases remaining between them. The CDR3 spells CSARVLYEQYF. The CDR3 nucleotides are TGCAGTGCCCGAGTACTCTACGAGCAGTACTTC.

This rearrangement joins TRBV7-9 to TRBJ2-4; 9 bases map to TRBD1. The ends lost 5 bases at V and 3 bases at J; junction bases unmatched: 11. The CDR3 consists of 17 residues. CDR1 SEHNR and CDR2 FQNEAQ come from the germline V gene (reference sequence). The CDR3 protein is CASSPGQGGRDKNIQYF. CDR3 bases: TGTGCCAGCAGCCCGGGACAGGGTGGTAGGGACAAAAACATTCAGTACTTC.

The rearrangement uses TRBV7-8 and TRBJ1-3; maybe TRBD1 (5 bases). V was pared by 2 bases and J by 0 bases, with 11 bases between. The CDR3 has 16 residues. Germline V lookup: CDR1 SGHVS, CDR2 FQNEAQ. CDR3 DNA sequence: TGTGCCAGCAGCTTAAACAGGCCTAGCTCTGGAAACACCATATATTTT. It encodes CASSLNRPSSGNTIYF.

J is TRBJ1-1 and V is TRBV28; weak D call: TRBD1 (6 bases). Germline V gives CDR1 MDHEN, CDR2 SYDVKM. Trimming cost V 2 bases and J 0 bases, with 13 bases left between them. The CDR3 is 16 amino acids. The DNA of the CDR3 is TGTGCCAGCAGTTTACCGCCGGACAGCATGAACACTGAAGCTTTCTTT. This gives the protein CASSLPPDSMNTEAFF.

V and J are TRBV7-9 and TRBJ2-7, with TRBD1 as a possible D gene (5 bases). The germline V gene has CDR1 SEHNR and CDR2 FQNEAQ (reference sequence). V was cut by 2 bases and J by 10 bases, with 12 bases left in between. The CDR3 sequence is 12 residues long. CDR3 nucleotide sequence: TGTGCCAGCAGCTTAAGGGGATCGGCCCAGTACTTC. It specifies CASSLRGSAQYF.